This T cell receptor (beta chain) was observed in a study of T cells after yellow fever vaccination. A single record per CDR3 protein comes from TCRdb applying MiXCR to the 5' RACE reads. The repertoire holds 350,000 or so distinct CDR3 sequences, roughly 7.5% seen once, with 15% to 20% in the top ten. This clonotype was counted at least ten times. Its target is not known. Germline-derived CDR1 and CDR2 are SGHTA and FQGTGA. CDR3 size: 15 residues. V lost 4 bases and J 6 bases, leaving 15 bases between the germline ends. Study results and caveats: A weaker but faster secondary response was observed, peaking on day 5 versus 15. Clonotypes shared by both compartments, CD4 and CD8, made up a small share.

This chain connects TRBV7-3 to TRBJ2-2; D may correspond to TRBD1 or TRBD2 (5 bases each). The receptor's source is a man aged 18 to 30 who received the YFV17D yellow fever vaccine. The input for sequencing was PBMCs, taken approximately 40 days after the first yellow fever vaccination. CDR3: CASSSTVGTAGELFF. The CDR3 DNA sequence: TGTGCCAGCAGCTCCACGGTGGGGACGGCCGGGGAGCTGTTTTTT.